Below are 27 T cell receptor beta chains sequenced from a single sample in a study of type 1 regulatory T cells (dated by TCRdb to the early 2020s). Sequencing was carried out with an Illumina MiSeq. TCRdb itself trimmed the public reads at Q25 with fastp, ran MiXCR and retained productive beta chains. Rows with a matching CDR3 protein are joined into one entry that keeps the most common DNA and genes. Here the sample has about 65,000 distinct CDR3 sequences; nearly 50% occur a single time. The ten biggest clones cover 2% to 2.5% of the sample. These TCRs' antigens remain unknown. Sequenced input: cultured non-Tr1 T cells, either the whole culture or a sorted T cell fraction (not recorded which). The sample's cell subset or site label is to be understood as: non-Tr1 population from the T-allo10 product. The receptors stem from a human donor in good health.

Notes on this clonotype: An end of the junction differs from the germline gene, which may be a read error. The V gene is TRBV6-1, the J gene TRBJ2-7, with D tentatively TRBD2 (6 bases). This CDR3 comprises 15 residues. Germline values: CDR1 MNHNS, CDR2 SASEGT. CDR3 amino acids: CASSFAGTISYKQYF. In nucleotides, the CDR3 is TGTGCCAGCAGCTTTGCGGGGACGATCTCCTACAAGCAGTACTTC.

This chain connects TRBV5-1 to TRBJ2-7; 9 bases align to TRBD2. Germline-derived CDR1 and CDR2 are SGHRS and YFSETQ. This CDR3 has 15 residues. J lost 6 bases, V lost 4 bases, and 11 bases had no gene match. The CDR3 reads CASSLPGSGGSEQYF. The CDR3 coding sequence is TGCGCCAGCAGCCTCCCTGGTAGCGGGGGCAGCGAGCAGTACTTC.

This clonotype has only a few counts. The chain has TRBV20-1 and TRBJ1-1; 7 bases are a match to TRBD1. The CDR3 is made up of 15 amino acids. CDR1 and CDR2 from the germline V gene are DFQATT and SNEGSKA (reference sequence). The V and J ends lost 2 bases and 0 bases, in that order; junction bases with no gene match: 6. CDR3 residues: CSARTHRGLNTEAFF. The CDR3, as DNA: TGCAGTGCTAGAACCCACAGGGGACTGAACACTGAAGCTTTCTTT.

This clonotype was seen more than once but under ten times. V is TRBV7-9 and J is TRBJ2-2; the match to TRBD2 covers 10 bases. The CDR3 has 14 amino acids. CDR1 is SEHNR, CDR2 FQNEAQ, per germline (reference sequence). Losses at the gene ends were 5 bases for V and 6 bases for J; bases not matched to a gene: 3. In DNA, the CDR3 is TGTGCCAGCAGCGGCAGCGGGGGGGCCGGGGAGCTGTTTTTT. It is translated as CASSGSGGAGELFF.

J is TRBJ1-4 and V is TRBV6-1, with 10 bases matching TRBD1. V was pared by 5 bases and J by 7 bases, with 4 bases of the junction left unmatched. Germline loops: CDR1 MNHNS, CDR2 SASEGT. The CDR3 consists of 14 residues. The CDR3: CASSPGQGTEKLFF. CDR3 bases: TGTGCCAGCAGTCCGGGACAGGGGACTGAAAAACTGTTTTTT.

The V call is TRBV6-6, the J call TRBJ1-6; the D is unclear. Germline values: CDR1 MNHNY, CDR2 SVGAGI (reference sequence). There are 13 residues in the CDR3. V lost 7 bases to trimming and J lost 10 bases, with 14 bases between them. This CDR3 reads CASNQGFASPLHF. The CDR3 DNA follows: TGTGCCAGCAACCAAGGTTTTGCCTCACCCCTCCACTTT.

The table lists this clonotype with a count of one. The chain has TRBV5-3 and TRBJ1-4, with TRBD1 matching 7 bases. TRBV5-3 is designated an ORF whose function remains uncertain. V shed 4 bases, J shed 4 bases, and the junction held 7 bases outside the gene matches. The CDR3 loop spans 15 amino acids. CDR3 loop: CARSHGTDLNEKLFF. The CDR3 region has the DNA TGTGCCAGAAGCCACGGGACAGACCTTAATGAAAAACTGTTTTTT.

The chain uses TRBV4-3 and TRBJ1-5; D call uncertain. The CDR3 has 15 amino acids. Germline V gives CDR1 LGHNA, CDR2 YSLEER. The V end lost 6 bases, the J end lost 0 bases, and 12 bases lay between the germline ends. DNA for the CDR3: TGCGCCAGCAGGGCCCGATTAGATAGCAATCAGCCCCAGCATTTT. Its translation: CASRARLDSNQPQHF.

The CDR3 nucleotides read TGTGCCAGCAGTGTGCTTAGGGCAGGCCTGGATGAGCAGTTCTTC. Translated, it gives CASSVLRAGLDEQFF. The chain uses TRBV2 and TRBJ2-1; D is ambiguous. The ends were cut back, 4 bases at V and 8 bases at J, with 18 bases in the middle. The CDR3 is 15 amino acids. Germline CDR1 reads SNHLY; CDR2 reads FYNNEI.

This chain uses TRBV5-1 with TRBJ1-1; D is ambiguous. The CDR3 runs to 16 residues. V gave up 4 bases and J gave up 0 bases, with 16 bases separating them. Germline lookup yields CDR1 SGHRS and CDR2 YFSETQ. The CDR3 DNA is TGCGCCAGCAGCCCGGTGGGCGGCTACATGAACACTGAAGCTTTCTTT. It encodes CASSPVGGYMNTEAFF. Complete variable domain (other parts from reference TRBV5-1 and TRBJ1-1): KAGVTQTPRYLIKTRGQQVTLSCSPISGHRSVSWYQQTPGQGLQFLFEYFSETQRNKGNFPGRFSGRQFSNSRSEMNVSTLELGDSALYLCASSPVGGYMNTEAFFGQGTRLTVV.

This clonotype was found a few times. This chain joins TRBV2 and TRBJ1-1; perhaps TRBD1 as D (6 bases). Trimming took off 0 bases at V and 4 bases at J, with 12 bases between the two ends. The CDR3 is made up of 15 amino acids. Looked up from germline, CDR1 is SNHLY and CDR2 is FYNNEI. CDR3 amino acids: CASSEARGAITEAFF. As DNA, the CDR3 is TGTGCCAGCAGTGAAGCTCGGGGGGCAATCACTGAAGCTTTCTTT.

The V call is TRBV7-9, the J call TRBJ1-3, with D hard to call. V was trimmed by 4 bases and J by 4 bases, leaving 5 bases between them. Germline lookup yields CDR1 SEHNR and CDR2 FQNEAQ (reference sequence). This CDR3 comprises 12 residues. The CDR3 DNA sequence: TGTGCCAGCAGCTCCCAGGGAAACACCATATATTTT. It specifies CASSSQGNTIYF. The full variable domain, rest sourced from reference TRBV7-9 and TRBJ1-3, is DTGVSQNPRHKITKRGQNVTFRCDPISEHNRLYWYRQTLGQGPEFLTYFQNEAQLEKSRLLSDRFSAERPKGSFSTLEIQRTEQGDSAMYLCASSSQGNTIYFGEGSWLTVV.

This clonotype was counted between two and nine times. The chain recombines TRBV5-1 with TRBJ2-2; D may be TRBD1 or TRBD2 (5 bases each). With 0 bases removed from V and 0 bases from J, the gap between germline ends came to 6 bases. In germline, CDR1 is SGHRS, CDR2 YFSETQ. This CDR3 spans 15 amino acids. The CDR3 region has the DNA TGCGCCAGCAGCTTGGCGGGGCCGAACACCGGGGAGCTGTTTTTT. This encodes CASSLAGPNTGELFF.

J is TRBJ1-1 and V is TRBV5-5; D is unresolved. With 4 bases removed from V and 0 bases from J, the gap between germline ends came to 13 bases. This CDR3 comprises 15 residues. The germline gives CDR1 SGHKS, CDR2 YYEKEE (reference sequence). The chain's CDR3 is CASSPAGGLNTEAFF. The CDR3 region has the DNA TGTGCCAGCAGCCCCGCGGGAGGGCTGAACACTGAAGCTTTCTTT. The whole variable domain, filled in from reference TRBV5-5 and TRBJ1-1, reads DAGVTQSPTHLIKTRGQQVTLRCSPISGHKSVSWYQQVLGQGPQFIFQYYEKEERGRGNFPDRFSARQFPNYSSELNVNALLLGDSALYLCASSPAGGLNTEAFFGQGTRLTVV.

J is TRBJ2-1 and V is TRBV5-1; 12 bases agree with TRBD2. Looked up from germline, CDR1 is SGHRS and CDR2 is YFSETQ. The V and J ends lost 0 bases and 12 bases, in that order; junction bases with no gene match: 4. The CDR3 runs to 14 residues. The CDR3 bases are TGCGCCAGCAGCTTGGCCCAACTAGCGGGGGGGCAGTTCTTC. It specifies CASSLAQLAGGQFF.

In its sample, this clonotype was seen a few times. This rearrangement joins TRBV13 to TRBJ2-5, with 8 bases matching TRBD2. Trimming at V came to 5 bases and at J to 3 bases, leaving 5 bases not matched to a gene. In germline, CDR1 is PRHDT, CDR2 FYEKMQ (reference sequence). This CDR3 comprises 14 residues. CDR3 in DNA: TGTGCCAGCAGCCAAATGACTAGCGAAGAGACCCAGTACTTC. As protein: CASSQMTSEETQYF.

This rearrangement joins TRBV4-1 to TRBJ2-3, with 8 positions matching TRBD2. V lost 1 base and J lost 1; bases outside the gene matches: 4. This CDR3 has 16 amino acids. Germline loops: CDR1 MGHRA, CDR2 YSYEKL. The CDR3 loop is CASSQVGRGGTDTQYF. CDR3 nucleotide sequence: TGCGCCAGCAGCCAAGTGGGGCGGGGGGGCACAGATACGCAGTATTTT.

This chain joins TRBV11-2 and TRBJ1-2; D perhaps matches TRBD1 (5 bases). V was pared by 3 bases and J by 2 bases, with 10 bases between. CDR1 SGHAT and CDR2 FQNNGV come from the germline V gene. This CDR3 is built from 14 residues. As DNA, the CDR3 is TGTGCCAGCAGCTTTGGAGGGGCGAACTATGGCTACACCTTC. Protein product: CASSFGGANYGYTF.

Points on this clonotype: Since a much larger clone is just one base distant, this may be a read error. The V gene is TRBV29-1, the J gene TRBJ2-1; D possibly matches TRBD1 or TRBD2 (5 bases each). Per germline, CDR1 SQVTM and CDR2 ANQGSEA. V lost 6 bases and J lost 8, with 23 bases in between. The CDR3 sequence is 15 residues long. CDR3 loop: CSVETSIGAGHEQFF. In DNA form, the CDR3 reads TGCAGCGTGGAGACAAGCATTGGGGCGGGCCATGAGCAGTTCTTC.

In its sample, this clonotype was seen a few times. This rearrangement joins TRBV5-1 to TRBJ2-1; a weak D match, TRBD1 (5 bases). The CDR3 has 14 amino acids. Trimming stripped 1 base from V and 0 bases from J, with 5 bases between. Germline V gene data show CDR1 as SGHRS and CDR2 as YFSETQ. CDR3 DNA sequence: TGCGCCAGCAGCTTGACAGGCTCCTACAATGAGCAGTTCTTC. Protein: CASSLTGSYNEQFF. Full variable domain (missing parts from reference TRBV5-1 and TRBJ2-1): KAGVTQTPRYLIKTRGQQVTLSCSPISGHRSVSWYQQTPGQGLQFLFEYFSETQRNKGNFPGRFSGRQFSNSRSEMNVSTLELGDSALYLCASSLTGSYNEQFFGPGTRLTVL.

The J gene is TRBJ2-2, the V gene TRBV7-2; TRBD1 might be the D (6 bases). There are 13 residues in the CDR3. The germline V gene has CDR1 SGHTA and CDR2 FQGNSA. V shed 7 bases and J shed 8 bases, with 14 bases lying between them. The CDR3 protein is CASTPTGGGELFF. CDR3 nucleotide sequence: TGTGCCAGCACCCCGACAGGCGGAGGGGAGCTGTTTTTT.

V is TRBV28 and J is TRBJ1-4, with D uncertain. The CDR3 is 13 amino acids. Germline values: CDR1 MDHEN, CDR2 SYDVKM. Trimming took 8 bases from V and 10 from J, leaving 17 bases between them. For the CDR3, the DNA is TGTGCCAGCTCCCAATTACAGCGGATAAAACTGTTTTTT. This codes for CASSQLQRIKLFF.

Only a few counts were recorded for this clonotype. This rearrangement joins TRBV2 to TRBJ2-7, with TRBD1 matching over 7 bases. The CDR3 runs 15 residues. Germline V gene lookup returns CDR1 SNHLY and CDR2 FYNNEI. Trimming removed 3 bases from V and 0 bases from J; junction bases left unmatched: 5. The chain's CDR3 is CASSDATGSSYEQYF. CDR3 coding DNA: TGTGCCAGCAGTGATGCGACAGGGAGCTCCTACGAGCAGTACTTC.

The CDR3 DNA reads as TGTGCCAGCAGCTTAGATCTCGGGGGGGGCCCGACCAAGACCCAGTACTTC. Translation: CASSLDLGGGPTKTQYF. The chain combines TRBV11-2 with TRBJ2-5, with 8 bases that match TRBD2. Germline V gene sequence: CDR1 SGHAT, CDR2 FQNNGV. V trimming: 0 bases; J trimming: 6 bases; junction bases outside the gene matches: 12. The length of the CDR3 is 17 residues.

This rearrangement joins TRBV11-2 to TRBJ2-1; 7 nucleotides agree with TRBD1. The CDR3 is 15 amino acids. Germline V gene sequence: CDR1 SGHAT, CDR2 FQNNGV. V dropped 0 bases and J dropped 7; count of bases not matched to a gene: 6. CDR3 in amino acids: CASSLDGGRGNEQFF. Written as DNA, the CDR3 is TGTGCCAGCAGCTTAGATGGGGGCAGGGGGAATGAGCAGTTCTTC.

V is TRBV19 and J is TRBJ1-2; weak D call: TRBD1 (5 bases). This CDR3 comprises 14 residues. Germline CDR1 and CDR2: LNHDA and SQIVND (reference sequence). Trimming removed 4 bases at V and 4 bases at J, with 13 bases between. The CDR3 DNA reads as TGTGCCAGTAGTAGGGCAGGGTGGTCCTATGGCTACACCTTC. Encoded protein: CASSRAGWSYGYTF.

CDR3 in DNA: TGTGCCAGCAGGGGCCGCGACAGGGCGGCGCGAGAGCAGTACTTC. Amino acid sequence: CASRGRDRAAREQYF. The chain links TRBV27 to TRBJ2-7; 7 bases are a match to TRBD1. V was clipped by 6 bases and J by 7 bases; unmatched bases: 15. The germline V gene encodes CDR1 MNHEY and CDR2 SMNVEV (reference sequence). The CDR3 totals 15 residues.